Sequencing of this T cell receptor (beta chain) was carried out in a study of identifying expanded T cells in peripheral blood. The assay was immunoSEQ multiplex PCR, and TCRdb's table has in-frame clones only and misses some. The data show 90,000 to 100,000 clones, 88% seen once. This CDR3 has 14 residues. Germline V gives CDR1 MNHNS, CDR2 SASEGT. The ends were cut back, 4 bases at V and 0 bases at J, with 7 bases in the middle. Healthy donors had no documented immune events, such as infections, while sampled. Study-wide results and limits: Roughly two-week clone count variance significantly increased as total template count grew.

With regard to this clone: No antigen is known for it.

The sequencing input was blood. The TCR was taken from a person between 18 and 75 years old in good health. This sequence joins TRBV6-1 and TRBJ1-5, with D possibly TRBD1 on 5 matching bases. The CDR3 loop is CASSVGGSNQPQHF. The CDR3 coding sequence is TGTGCCAGCAGTGTCGGGGGTAGCAATCAGCCCCAGCATTTT.